This entry is about one T cell receptor beta chain. Authors' processing steps: Estimates of nucleated cell counts were drawn from the amplification of reference gene primers. Clones were sequenced by immunoSEQ multiplex PCR, and TCRdb holds only the in-frame ones, with some missing. V and J calls and clone size are as listed in that table; D and trimming were resolved from the DNA. The table lists roughly 100,000 clones, 70% to 85% of them singletons, with about 10% in the top ten. The data were taken from a study of blood T cell repertoires in COVID-19. Turning to the study itself: Sites in the United States, Italy and Spain provided acute and convalescent COVID-19 samples. PBMCs, B-cell-depleted T cells, or T cells provided the cDNA or gDNA that made up the material.

The source material was peripheral blood. The sequence derives from a man aged 65-85 years with acute or convalescent COVID-19.

CDR3: CASSAPGQGIEKLFF. CDR3 sequence (DNA): TGTGCCAGCAGTGCCCCGGGACAGGGTATTGAAAAACTGTTTTTT. V gene TRBV2 combines with J gene TRBJ1-4; TRBD1 agrees at 9 bases. V lost 4 bases, J lost 7 bases, and 7 bases stayed unmatched. Germline V gene data show CDR1 as SNHLY and CDR2 as FYNNEI. The length of the CDR3 is 15 residues.